The clone carrying this TCR beta chain was seen ten or more times. This sample is drawn from a study of regulatory T cells in long-lasting Graves disease. Time point described: newly diagnosed GD, antithyroid drugs for less than 3 months. With RNA extracted from PBMCs as input, the TCR library was made. V lost 5 bases, J lost 7 bases, and 8 bases lay in between. The CDR3 loop spans 11 amino acids. CDR3-region Arm-PCR and iRepertoire HTBI primers produced the TCR beta libraries. MiXCR was run by TCRdb on the multiplex PCR reads, yielding one entry per CDR3 protein. The data contain under 300,000 distinct CDR3 sequences, 20% to 25% of them seen just once; the ten biggest clones take up around 14%.

The TCR sequence derives from a female donor with Graves disease. The sequencing used peripheral blood mononuclear cells (PBMCs), collected at new diagnosis, from a patient treated with antithyroid drugs. The chain links TRBV12-3 or TRBV12-4 to TRBJ1-1, with a tentative D call TRBD1 (5 bases). This CDR3 reads CASSKQVEAFF. The CDR3 region has the DNA TGTGCCAGCAGTAAACAGGTTGAAGCTTTCTTT.